The clone carrying this T cell receptor (beta chain) has ten or more counts. Its antigen is currently unknown. The data originate from a study of T cells in Graves' hyperthyroidism and ophthalmopathy. The study's findings and limits: Ophthalmopathy cases were set apart from stable hyperthyroidism by a 13 V-J model.

Authors of the study amplified TCR beta CDR3 regions from RNA transcripts. The primer set for the first-round RT-PCR of the TCR CDR3 was HTBI. Using its own MiXCR run on the multiplex PCR reads, TCRdb lists one record per CDR3 protein. This sample has a few hundred thousand distinct CDR3 sequences, with around 46% found just once. J lost 2 bases, V lost 0 bases, and 2 bases had no gene match. The CDR3 loop spans 15 amino acids. Per germline, CDR1 MNHNY and CDR2 SVGAGI (reference sequence). Exclusion of a patient resulted from uncontrolled infection, other autoimmune disease, pregnancy or lactation. Diagnostic assessment was based on clinical symptoms, serum thyroxine and TRAb, thyroid ultrasound and orbital computed tomography.

This clonotype was obtained from a woman between 18 and 30 years old with Graves' hyperthyroidism. J is TRBJ2-5 and V is TRBV6-6, with 8 bases lining up with TRBD2. The sequenced sample was peripheral blood or thyroid tissue (not recorded which). CDR3 residues: CASSYSREVQETQYF. The CDR3 DNA reads as TGTGCCAGCAGTTACTCGCGGGAGGTGCAAGAGACCCAGTACTTC.